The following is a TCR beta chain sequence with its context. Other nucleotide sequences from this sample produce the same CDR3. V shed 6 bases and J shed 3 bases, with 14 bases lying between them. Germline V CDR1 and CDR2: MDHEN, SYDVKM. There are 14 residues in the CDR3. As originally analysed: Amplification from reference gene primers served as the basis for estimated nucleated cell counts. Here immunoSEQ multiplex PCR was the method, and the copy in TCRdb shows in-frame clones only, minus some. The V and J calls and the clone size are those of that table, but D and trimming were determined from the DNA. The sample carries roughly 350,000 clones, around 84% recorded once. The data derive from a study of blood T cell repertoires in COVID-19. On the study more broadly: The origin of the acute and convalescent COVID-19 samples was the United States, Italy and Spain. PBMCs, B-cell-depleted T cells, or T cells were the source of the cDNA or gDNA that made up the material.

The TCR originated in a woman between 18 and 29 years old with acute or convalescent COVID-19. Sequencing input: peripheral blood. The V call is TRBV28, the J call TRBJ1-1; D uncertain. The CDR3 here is CASSLRGEDTEAFF. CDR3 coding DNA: TGTGCCAGCAGCCTTCGCGGGGAGGACACTGAAGCTTTCTTT.